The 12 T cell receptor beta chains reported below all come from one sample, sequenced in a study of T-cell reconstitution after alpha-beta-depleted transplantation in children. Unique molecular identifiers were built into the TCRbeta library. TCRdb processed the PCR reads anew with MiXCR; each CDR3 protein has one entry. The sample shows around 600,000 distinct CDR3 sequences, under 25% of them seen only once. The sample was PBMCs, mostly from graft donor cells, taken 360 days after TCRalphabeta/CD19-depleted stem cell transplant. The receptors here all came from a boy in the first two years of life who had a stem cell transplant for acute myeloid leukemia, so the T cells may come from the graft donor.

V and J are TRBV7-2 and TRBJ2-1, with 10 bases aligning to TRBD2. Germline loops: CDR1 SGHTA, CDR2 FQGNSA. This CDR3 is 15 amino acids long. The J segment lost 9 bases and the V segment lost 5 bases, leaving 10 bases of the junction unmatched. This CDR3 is CASSGVAGGSGEQFF. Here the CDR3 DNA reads TGTGCCAGCAGCGGGGTAGCGGGGGGTAGTGGTGAGCAGTTCTTC.

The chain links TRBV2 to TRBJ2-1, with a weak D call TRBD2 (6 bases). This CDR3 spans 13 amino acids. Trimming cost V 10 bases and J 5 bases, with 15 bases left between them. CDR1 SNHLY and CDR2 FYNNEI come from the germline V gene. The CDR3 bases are TGTGCCAACCGAGCGGGTACCAACAATGAGCAGTTCTTC. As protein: CANRAGTNNEQFF.

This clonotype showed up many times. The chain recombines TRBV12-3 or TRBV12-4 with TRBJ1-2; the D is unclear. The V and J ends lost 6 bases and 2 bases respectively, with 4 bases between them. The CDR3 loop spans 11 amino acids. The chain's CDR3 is CASRQNYGYTF. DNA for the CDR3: TGTGCCAGCAGGCAGAACTATGGCTACACCTTC.

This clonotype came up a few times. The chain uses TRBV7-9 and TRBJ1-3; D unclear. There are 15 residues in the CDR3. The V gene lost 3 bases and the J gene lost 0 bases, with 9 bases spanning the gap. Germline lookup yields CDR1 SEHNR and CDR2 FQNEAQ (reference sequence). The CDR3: CASSFRPSSGNTIYF. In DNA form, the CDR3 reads TGTGCCAGCAGCTTTCGACCCAGCTCTGGAAACACCATATATTTT. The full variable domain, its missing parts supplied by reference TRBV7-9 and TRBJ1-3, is DTGVSQNPRHKITKRGQNVTFRCDPISEHNRLYWYRQTLGQGPEFLTYFQNEAQLEKSRLLSDRFSAERPKGSFSTLEIQRTEQGDSAMYLCASSFRPSSGNTIYFGEGSWLTVV.

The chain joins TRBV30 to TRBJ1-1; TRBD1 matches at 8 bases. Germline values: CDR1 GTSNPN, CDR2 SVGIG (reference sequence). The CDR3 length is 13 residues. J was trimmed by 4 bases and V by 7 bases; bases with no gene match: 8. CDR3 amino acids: CASSGQGGTEAFF. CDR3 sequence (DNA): TGTGCCTCGAGCGGACAGGGAGGCACTGAAGCTTTCTTT.

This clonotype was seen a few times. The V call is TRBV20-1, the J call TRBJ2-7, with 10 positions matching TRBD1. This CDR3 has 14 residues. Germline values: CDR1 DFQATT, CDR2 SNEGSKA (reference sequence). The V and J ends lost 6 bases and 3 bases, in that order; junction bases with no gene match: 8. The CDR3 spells CSATGTGARYEQYF. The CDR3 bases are TGCAGTGCCACCGGGACAGGGGCTCGCTACGAGCAGTACTTC.

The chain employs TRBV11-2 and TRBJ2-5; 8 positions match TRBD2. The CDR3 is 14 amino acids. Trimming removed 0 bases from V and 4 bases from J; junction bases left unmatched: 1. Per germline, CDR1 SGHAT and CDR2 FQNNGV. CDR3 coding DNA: TGTGCCAGCAGCTTAGACACTAGCGGAGAGACCCAGTACTTC. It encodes CASSLDTSGETQYF.

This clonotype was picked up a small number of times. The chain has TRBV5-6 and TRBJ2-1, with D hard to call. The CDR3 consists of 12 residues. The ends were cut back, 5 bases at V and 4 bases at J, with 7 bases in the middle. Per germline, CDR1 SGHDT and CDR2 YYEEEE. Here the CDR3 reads CASRMGYNEQFF. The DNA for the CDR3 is TGTGCCAGCAGGATGGGGTACAATGAGCAGTTCTTC.

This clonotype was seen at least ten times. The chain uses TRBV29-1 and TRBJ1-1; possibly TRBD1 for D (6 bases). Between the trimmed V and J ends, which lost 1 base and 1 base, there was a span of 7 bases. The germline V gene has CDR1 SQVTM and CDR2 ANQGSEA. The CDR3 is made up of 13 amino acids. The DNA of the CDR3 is TGCAGCGTTGAAGTAGGGGGGAACACTGAAGCTTTCTTT. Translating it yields CSVEVGGNTEAFF.

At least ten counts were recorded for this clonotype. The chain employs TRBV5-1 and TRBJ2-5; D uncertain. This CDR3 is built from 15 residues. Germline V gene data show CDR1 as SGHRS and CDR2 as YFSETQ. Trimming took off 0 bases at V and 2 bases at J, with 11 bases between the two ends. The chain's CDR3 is CASSLEVGYQETQYF. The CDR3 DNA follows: TGCGCCAGCAGCTTGGAAGTAGGCTATCAAGAGACCCAGTACTTC.

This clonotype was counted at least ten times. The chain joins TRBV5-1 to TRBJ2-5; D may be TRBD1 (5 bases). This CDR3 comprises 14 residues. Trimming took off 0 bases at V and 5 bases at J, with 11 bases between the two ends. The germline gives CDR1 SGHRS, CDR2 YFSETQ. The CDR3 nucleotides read TGCGCCAGCAGCTTGGGGGGCCAGTGGGAGACCCAGTACTTC. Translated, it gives CASSLGGQWETQYF.

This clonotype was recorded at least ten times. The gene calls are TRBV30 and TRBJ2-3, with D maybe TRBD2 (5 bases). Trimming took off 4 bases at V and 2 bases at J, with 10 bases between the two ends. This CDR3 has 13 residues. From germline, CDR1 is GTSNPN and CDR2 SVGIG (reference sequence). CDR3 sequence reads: CAWNVDFTDTQYF. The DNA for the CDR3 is TGTGCCTGGAACGTGGACTTCACAGATACGCAGTATTTT.